This TCR beta chain originates from a study of control samples from healthy donors and cancer patients. The germline CDR1 and CDR2 sequences are SSHAT and FNYEAQ (reference sequence). The CDR3 consists of 13 residues. V was trimmed by 5 bases and J by 5 bases, leaving 10 bases between them. Assay used: immunoSEQ multiplex PCR; TCRdb lists only in-frame clones, some missing. This sample has around 80,000 clones, with 88% found just once. The sequence was obtained from a woman between 50 and 59 years old in good health. The sample consisted of blood. The V and J genes are TRBV7-7 and TRBJ2-1; unclear D gene. The CDR3 DNA is TGTGCCAGCAGCAAGGCCCCAGACAATGAGCAGTTCTTC. Translated, it gives CASSKAPDNEQFF.